These T cell receptor beta chains were read from a single sample in a study of CD8 T cells in Susac syndrome. TCRdb redid the calling of the immunoSEQ multiplex PCR reads with MiXCR, one entry per CDR3 protein. The table lists around 190,000 distinct CDR3 sequences, less than 95% of them singletons. The sequencing input was CD4+ T cells from PBMCs. These receptor sequences come from a human donor in good health. CDR3s leave out the opening cysteine and the closing phenylalanine or tryptophan. The order of the fields is J gene, V gene, clone size, CDR3 protein. The listing skips clone size in some rows; elsewhere it reads once, few, many or a size class.

j_gene: TRBJ2-7
v_gene: TRBV7-9
abundance: .
CDR3aa: ASSLPSHEQY

j_gene: TRBJ2-7
v_gene: TRBV11-2
abundance: .
CDR3aa: ASSLGPGQY

j_gene: TRBJ2-3
v_gene: TRBV20-1
abundance: .
CDR3aa: SASGGTASTDTQY

j_gene: TRBJ2-1
v_gene: TRBV11-3
abundance: .
CDR3aa: ASSLGRDSEQF

j_gene: TRBJ2-3
v_gene: TRBV29-1
abundance: .
CDR3aa: SVGVVGTDTQY

j_gene: TRBJ2-5
v_gene: TRBV27
abundance: .
CDR3aa: ASRRQGGLQETQY

j_gene: TRBJ1-1
v_gene: TRBV12-3/TRBV12-4
abundance: .
CDR3aa: ADGQGGTEAF

j_gene: TRBJ2-7
v_gene: TRBV28
abundance: .
CDR3aa: ATRVHGFYEQY

j_gene: TRBJ2-1
v_gene: TRBV27
abundance: .
CDR3aa: ASSLRRPGQGSNEQF

j_gene: TRBJ2-1
v_gene: TRBV3-1
abundance: .
CDR3aa: ASSTGTGHNEQF

j_gene: TRBJ2-3
v_gene: TRBV29-1
abundance: once
CDR3aa: SVGLAVSSTDTQY

j_gene: TRBJ2-1
v_gene: TRBV7-3
abundance: .
CDR3aa: ASSPDPSSYNEQF

j_gene: TRBJ2-5
v_gene: TRBV4-2
abundance: .
CDR3aa: ASSLGQGGTETQY

j_gene: TRBJ1-1
v_gene: TRBV12-3/TRBV12-4
abundance: .
CDR3aa: ASSYNTNTEAF

j_gene: TRBJ1-1
v_gene: TRBV6-5
abundance: .
CDR3aa: ASSYSTEEAF

j_gene: TRBJ2-4
v_gene: TRBV28
abundance: .
CDR3aa: ASSLNSLLAKNIQY

j_gene: TRBJ2-2
v_gene: TRBV7-3
abundance: .
CDR3aa: ASSPGFSNTGELF

j_gene: TRBJ2-1
v_gene: TRBV24-1
abundance: .
CDR3aa: ATSDAGTGSGNEQF

j_gene: TRBJ2-2
v_gene: TRBV2
abundance: .
CDR3aa: ASRPGGALAGELF

j_gene: TRBJ1-5
v_gene: TRBV28
abundance: .
CDR3aa: ATVRVGEGPQH

j_gene: TRBJ2-5
v_gene: TRBV12-3/TRBV12-4
abundance: few
CDR3aa: ASSLEGETQY

j_gene: TRBJ2-5
v_gene: TRBV29-1
abundance: .
CDR3aa: SVSPRIETQY